These 6 T cell receptor beta chains were sequenced from one sample in a study of human T cells and chemical hapten exposure. A single record per CDR3 protein comes from TCRdb applying MiXCR to the RACE reads. The sample gives around 260,000 distinct CDR3 sequences, 7.5% to 10% of which show up once; approximately 2.3% is in the top ten. Indicated time point: pre-sensitization, week 0. The sample's treatment: therapeutic diphenylcyclopropenone sensitization with weekly scalp DPC. Sequencing used whole blood, obtained in connection with sensitization to the hapten diphenylcyclopropenone (DPC). These receptors were collected from a woman aged 40-49 years with alopecia areata. Some clones in this sample may be carry-over from other donors' samples.

This clonotype was detected only a few times. The genes are TRBV10-3 and TRBJ2-4; D possibly uses TRBD1 or TRBD2 (6 bases each). Germline loops: CDR1 ENHRY, CDR2 SYGVKD. V was clipped by 6 bases and J by 2 bases, with 20 bases between them. The CDR3 is 17 amino acids. In nucleotides, the CDR3 is TGTGCCATCAGCGAACCCCGAGGGGGGCAGTCCAAAAACATTCAGTACTTC. Its protein is CAISEPRGGQSKNIQYF.

This clonotype appeared many times. The chain combines TRBV4-1 with TRBJ2-2, with 9 bases identical to TRBD1. The germline gives CDR1 MGHRA, CDR2 YSYEKL. Losses at the gene ends were 1 base for V and 7 bases for J; bases not matched to a gene: 4. This CDR3 has 15 amino acids. This CDR3 is CASSQGGQGGGELFF. CDR3 nucleotides: TGCGCCAGCAGCCAAGGGGGACAGGGCGGCGGGGAGCTGTTTTTT.

A few counts support this clonotype. The gene calls are TRBV5-1 and TRBJ1-3, with D perhaps matching TRBD1 (5 bases). Deletions cut 1 base from V and 0 bases from J, with 8 bases between. The CDR3 sequence is 15 residues long. Germline loops: CDR1 SGHRS, CDR2 YFSETQ. Here the CDR3 DNA reads TGCGCCAGCAGCTTGCGGGGGACCTCTGGAAACACCATATATTTT. Its protein product is CASSLRGTSGNTIYF.

CDR3 in amino acids: CASSTQGVGNQPQHF. For the CDR3, the DNA is TGTGCCAGCAGCACACAGGGGGTTGGCAATCAGCCCCAGCATTTT. This chain links TRBV6-5 with TRBJ1-5; 8 bases are shared with TRBD1. The CDR3 spans 15 residues. Trimming cost V 6 bases and J 2 bases; bases outside gene matches: 6. Germline CDR1 reads MNHEY; CDR2 reads SVGAGI.

The chain carries TRBV7-2 and TRBJ2-2; TRBD2 might be the D (5 bases). Germline CDR1 and CDR2: SGHTA and FQGNSA. The length of the CDR3 is 14 residues. V shed 8 bases and J shed 4 bases, with 14 bases lying between them. CDR3 coding DNA: TGTGCCAGCCGCCGGGATCTCGGCACCGGGGAGCTGTTTTTT. Amino acid sequence: CASRRDLGTGELFF.

Here the CDR3 DNA reads TGTGCCAGCAGCCTCACTGGACTAGCGGGAGGCTCCTACGAGCAGTACTTC. This translates into CASSLTGLAGGSYEQYF. The chain joins TRBV28 to TRBJ2-7; 14 nucleotides agree with TRBD2. CDR1 is MDHEN and CDR2 is SYDVKM in the germline V gene. V gave up 6 bases and J gave up 0 bases; unmatched junction bases: 7. There are 17 residues in the CDR3.